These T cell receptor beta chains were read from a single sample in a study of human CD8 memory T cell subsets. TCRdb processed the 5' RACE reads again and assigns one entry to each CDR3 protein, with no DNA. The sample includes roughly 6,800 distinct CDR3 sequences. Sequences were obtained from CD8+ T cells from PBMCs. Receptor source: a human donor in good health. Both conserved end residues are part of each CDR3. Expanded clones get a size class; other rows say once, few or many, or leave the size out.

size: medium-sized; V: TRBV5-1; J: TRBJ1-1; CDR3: CASSPWGEAGTEAFF
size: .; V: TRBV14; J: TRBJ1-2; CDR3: CASSQPLPGRRESSYGYTF
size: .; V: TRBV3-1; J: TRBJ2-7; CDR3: CASSQFRDYEQYF
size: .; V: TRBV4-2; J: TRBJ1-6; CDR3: CASSQDNPSPLHF
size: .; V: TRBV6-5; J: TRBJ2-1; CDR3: CASSYVAGGSYNEQFF
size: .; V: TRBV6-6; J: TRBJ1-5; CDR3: CASSPTRVGDQPQHF
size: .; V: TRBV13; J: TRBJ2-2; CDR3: CASSLQEDTGELFF
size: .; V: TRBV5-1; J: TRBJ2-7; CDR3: CASSFRISSYEQYF
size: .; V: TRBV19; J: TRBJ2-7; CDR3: CASSISGAYEQYF
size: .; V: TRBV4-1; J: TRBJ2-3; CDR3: CASSPGLQVGDTQYF
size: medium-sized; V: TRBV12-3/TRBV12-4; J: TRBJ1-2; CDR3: CASSLGGQLYGYTF
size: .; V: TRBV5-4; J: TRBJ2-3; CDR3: CASSLGEGPLTDTQYF
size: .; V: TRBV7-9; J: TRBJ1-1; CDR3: CASSLDGFGTEAFF
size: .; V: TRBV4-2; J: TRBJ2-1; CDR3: CASSQDPGLTGAAVPWSGEQFF
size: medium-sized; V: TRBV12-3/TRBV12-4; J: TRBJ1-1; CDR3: CASSSPRQGAWNTEAFF
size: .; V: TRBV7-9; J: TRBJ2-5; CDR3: CASSGGDRGLLMVQETQYF
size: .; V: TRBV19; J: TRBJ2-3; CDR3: CATTRAAGADTQYF
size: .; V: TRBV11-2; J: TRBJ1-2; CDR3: CASSLERGFGYTF
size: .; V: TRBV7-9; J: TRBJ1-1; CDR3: CASSLVGTNLGGINTEAFF
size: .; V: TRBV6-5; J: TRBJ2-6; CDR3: CASSYTASGANVLTF
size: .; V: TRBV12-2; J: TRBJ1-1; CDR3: CASRFQIWDFSTAEAFF
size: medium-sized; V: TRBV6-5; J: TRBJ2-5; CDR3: CASSYQQDQETQYF
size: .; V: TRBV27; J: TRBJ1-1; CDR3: CASSFSPDSEAFF
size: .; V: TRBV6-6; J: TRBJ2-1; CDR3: CASSYSMRDPLNEQFF
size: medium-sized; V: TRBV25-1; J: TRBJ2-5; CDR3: CASSGGQYQETQYF
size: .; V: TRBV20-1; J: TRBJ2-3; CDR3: CTFAGDTDTQYF
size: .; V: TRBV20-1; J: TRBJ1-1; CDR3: CSAQSGDRNTEAFF
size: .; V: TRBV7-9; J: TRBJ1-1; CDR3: CASSGEGETFF
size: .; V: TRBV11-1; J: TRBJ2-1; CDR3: CASSQGTQWLAEIYNEQFF
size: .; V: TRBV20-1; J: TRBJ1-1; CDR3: CSARDPAQNTEAFF
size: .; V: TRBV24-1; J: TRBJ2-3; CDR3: CATSAVGPSTDTQYF
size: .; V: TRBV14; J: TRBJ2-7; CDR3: CASSQFFRDRSYEQYF
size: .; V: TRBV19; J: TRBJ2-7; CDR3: CASSPGSSGSYEQYF
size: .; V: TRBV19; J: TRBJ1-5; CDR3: CASRNRDRGNQPQHF
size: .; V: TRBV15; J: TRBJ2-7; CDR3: CATSTGDSYEQYF
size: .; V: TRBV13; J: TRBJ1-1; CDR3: CASSLGAGGTEAFF
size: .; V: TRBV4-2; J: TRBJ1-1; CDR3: CASSQDLDRGGTEAFF
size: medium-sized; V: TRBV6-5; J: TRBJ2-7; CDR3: CASSTTSGDYYEQYF
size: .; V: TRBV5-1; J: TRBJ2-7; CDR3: CASSWTTRSSYEQYF
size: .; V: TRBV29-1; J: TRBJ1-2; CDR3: CSVERETHYGYTF
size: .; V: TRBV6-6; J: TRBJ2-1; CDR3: CASSGVRDEQFF
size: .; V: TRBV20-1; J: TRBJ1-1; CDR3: CVVLPAGSNTEAFF
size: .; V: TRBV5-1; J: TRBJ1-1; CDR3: CASSFFGNSDTEAFF
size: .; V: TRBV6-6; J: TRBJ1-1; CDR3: CASSRSSQNTEAFF
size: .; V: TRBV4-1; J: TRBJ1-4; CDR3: CASSQGPGATNEKLFF
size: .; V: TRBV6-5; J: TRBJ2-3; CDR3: CASSPSGTGANTQYF
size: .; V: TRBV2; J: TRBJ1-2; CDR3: CASIPGTPYGYTF
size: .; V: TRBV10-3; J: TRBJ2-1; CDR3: CAISGMASTYNEQFF
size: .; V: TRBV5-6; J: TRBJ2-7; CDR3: CASSSPGGLFYEQYF
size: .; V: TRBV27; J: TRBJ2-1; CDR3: CASSFWREGSYNEQFF
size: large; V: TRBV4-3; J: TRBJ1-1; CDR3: CASSQEKGNTEAFF
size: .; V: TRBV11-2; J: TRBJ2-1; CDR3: CASSSIISEQFF
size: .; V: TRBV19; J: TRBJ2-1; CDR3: CASRPPLDYNEQFF
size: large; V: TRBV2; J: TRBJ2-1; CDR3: CASSERLAGEATYNEQFF
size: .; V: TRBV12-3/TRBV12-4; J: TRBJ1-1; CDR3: CASTALGPSGTEAFF